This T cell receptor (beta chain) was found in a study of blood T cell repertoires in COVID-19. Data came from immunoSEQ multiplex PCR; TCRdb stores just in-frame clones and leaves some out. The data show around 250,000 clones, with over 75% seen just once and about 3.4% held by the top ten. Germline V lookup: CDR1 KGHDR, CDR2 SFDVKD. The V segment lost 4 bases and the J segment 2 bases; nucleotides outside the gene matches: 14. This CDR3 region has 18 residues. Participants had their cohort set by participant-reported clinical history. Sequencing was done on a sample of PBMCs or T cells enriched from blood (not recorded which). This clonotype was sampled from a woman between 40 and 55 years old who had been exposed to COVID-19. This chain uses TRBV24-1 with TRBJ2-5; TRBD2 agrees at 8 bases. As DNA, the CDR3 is TGTGCCACCAGTGAACACCAAGCGGGGGAAGGTCTACAAGAGACCCAGTACTTC. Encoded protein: CATSEHQAGEGLQETQYF.